The source of this T cell receptor beta chain is a study of CD8+ T cells in alopecia areata. Background on the study: Affected scalp percentage gauged treated patients' severity.

Findings and limits, study-wide: Higher clonality than in normal scalp was seen in lesional scalp, especially alopecia totalis/universalis.

Stated treatment: oral pan-JAK inhibitor, 5-10 mg twice daily. Both peripheral blood and punch biopsies of lesional scalp skin were obtained from patients who had alopecia areata. Germline assignment: CDR1 GTSNPN and CDR2 SVGIG (reference sequence). The CDR3 runs to 18 residues. Trimming took off 0 bases at V and 0 bases at J, with 21 bases between the two ends. This clone showed up just a few times. Antigen unknown. RNA, once extracted, was reverse transcribed into cDNA for use as the sequencing template. Profiling relied on immunoSEQ multiplex PCR, and the TCRdb table lists in-frame clones only, not all of them. The table includes some 190,000 clones, approximately 51% detected once.

The J gene is TRBJ2-7, the V gene TRBV30; maybe TRBD1 (5 bases). The sequences come from CD8+ T cells sorted from blood, collected around week 53, from a patient treated with tofacitinib. This receptor was identified in a human donor with alopecia areata. The CDR3 region has the DNA TGTGCCTGGAGTGTACGGGTAGGCGGCCCAGGGCACTCCTACGAGCAGTACTTC. Its translation: CAWSVRVGGPGHSYEQYF.